This TCR beta chain came from a study of shared clonotypes between healthy human individuals. On the study more broadly: CD4 naive and memory got three plates each, CD8 naive two, CD8 memory one. Notes on the study in general: In contrast to clonotypes shared by all four donors, non-shared clonotypes had lower generation probabilities.

In the case of this clone: The antigen remains unidentified.

Sequencing was performed with immunoSEQ multiplex PCR; in TCRdb, only in-frame clones are kept and a portion is missing. The data hold under 2,500,000 clones, with approximately 96% observed a single time. The source is a man aged 18 to 29 in good health. The source material was naive CD4+ T cells sorted from blood. Regarding subset: CD45RA+ positively selected.

CDR3 coding DNA: TGTGCCAGCAACTTTCCCCCGGATGGCTACACCTTC. The encoded protein is CASNFPPDGYTF. J is TRBJ1-2 and V is TRBV6-6; D remains ambiguous. The CDR3 covers 12 residues. CDR1 is MNHNY and CDR2 is SVGAGI in the germline V gene (reference sequence). The V gene lost 7 bases and the J gene lost 6 bases, with 12 bases spanning the gap.